Listed below are T cell receptor beta chains from one sample, sequenced in a study of T cells in Graves' hyperthyroidism and ophthalmopathy. TCRdb independently ran MiXCR on the multiplex PCR reads; one entry per CDR3 protein. The data show about 400,000 distinct CDR3 sequences, with 13% seen just once and 9.2% held by the top ten. The sequenced sample consisted of blood. Source of these receptors: a woman in her late teens or twenties with Graves' hyperthyroidism. The CDR3 runs from the conserved cysteine through the conserved F or W. D genes are given only for firm matches. Clone size is given for some rows only: seen once, a few or many times, or a class if the clone is expanded.

TRBD1 | TRBJ1-1 | many | TRBV28 | TGTGCCGGACAAGAGACAGGGGGCACTGAAGCTTTCTTT | CAGQETGGTEAFF
NA | TRBJ2-7 | few | TRBV9 | TGTGCCAGCAGCGTAGCGGATAGGGGCTACGAGCAGTACTTC | CASSVADRGYEQYF
NA | TRBJ2-7 | once | TRBV11-2 | TGTGCCAGCAGCTTTCCGGTAGGGGAGGCCGCGTACGAGCAGTACTTC | CASSFPVGEAAYEQYF
TRBD1 | TRBJ1-5 | many | TRBV20-1 | TGCAGTGCTCCTTTCCCGACAGGGGGAGGTCAGCCCCAGCATTTT | CSAPFPTGGGQPQHF
NA | TRBJ1-5 | many | TRBV6-2/TRBV6-3 | TGTGCCAGCAGTTCTCCATCTCGGTATAGCAATCAGCCCCAGCATTTT | CASSSPSRYSNQPQHF
TRBD2 | TRBJ2-1 | NA | TRBV7-6 | TGTGCCAGCAGCTTATTTACTTCGGGACTAGACCAGCACAATGAGCAGTTCTTC | CASSLFTSGLDQHNEQFF
NA | TRBJ2-3 | many | TRBV20-1 | TGCAGTGCTAGCGGGGCCCAAAATACGCAGTATTTT | CSASGAQNTQYF
NA | TRBJ2-2 | many | TRBV10-3 | TGTGCCATCAGTGAGAACACCGGGGAGCTGTTTTTT | CAISENTGELFF
NA | TRBJ2-7 | many | TRBV28 | TGTGCCAGCAGTTTATCGGTCAATGCGGACGAGCAGTACTTC | CASSLSVNADEQYF
NA | TRBJ2-4 | NA | TRBV6-2/TRBV6-3 | TGTGCCACCCAAGCACGGGGTTTAGCCAAAAACATTCAGTACTTC | CATQARGLAKNIQYF
TRBD1 | TRBJ2-7 | many | TRBV20-1 | TGCAGTGCTAGAGGACCCGGGACAGGGATCCACGAGCAGTACTTC | CSARGPGTGIHEQYF
NA | TRBJ2-4 | NA | TRBV11-2 | TGTGCCAGCAGCTTAGAGGTGGGGACGAAAAACATTCAGTACTTC | CASSLEVGTKNIQYF
NA | TRBJ1-1 | NA | TRBV12-3/TRBV12-4 | TGTGCCAGCACCCCGGGGGATTCGAACACTGAAGCTTTCTTT | CASTPGDSNTEAFF
NA | TRBJ2-2 | many | TRBV29-1 | TGCAGCGTTGCGGACGGCCCCGGGGAGCTGTTTTTT | CSVADGPGELFF
TRBD1 | TRBJ1-2 | many | TRBV29-1 | TGCAGCGTTCGAACCGGGACAGGGATCGGTGGCTACACCTTC | CSVRTGTGIGGYTF
TRBD1 | TRBJ2-7 | NA | TRBV19 | TGTGCCAGTAGTATAGCTGTGGGACAGGGATCCTACGAGCAGTACTTC | CASSIAVGQGSYEQYF
TRBD1 | TRBJ2-7 | NA | TRBV27 | TGTGCCAGCAGCAACCCCGGGACAGGGGACTACCGCTCCTACGAGCAGTACTTC | CASSNPGTGDYRSYEQYF
TRBD1 | TRBJ2-7 | many | TRBV28 | TGTGCCAGCAGTACCCGGGACAGGGACGTCCACGAGCAGTACTTC | CASSTRDRDVHEQYF
NA | TRBJ2-2 | many | TRBV9 | TGTGCCAGCAGCGTAGTGGGGACCGGGGAGCTGTTTTTT | CASSVVGTGELFF
TRBD2 | TRBJ2-5 | NA | TRBV19 | TGTGCCAGTAGTATGAGCGGGGGGAGAAAGACCCAGTACTTC | CASSMSGGRKTQYF
TRBD2 | TRBJ2-3 | many | TRBV12-3/TRBV12-4 | TGTGCCAGCAGTTTAGGGGCTAGCGGAGAGACAGATACGCAGTATTTT | CASSLGASGETDTQYF
TRBD2 | TRBJ2-5 | few | TRBV27 | TGTGCCAGCAGTTTATCGATAGCGGGAGATCACGAGACCCAGTACTTC | CASSLSIAGDHETQYF
NA | TRBJ1-2 | many | TRBV4-1 | TGCGCCAGCAGCCAAGCCGACAGGATTAACTATGGCTACACCTTC | CASSQADRINYGYTF
TRBD2 | TRBJ2-3 | NA | TRBV12-3/TRBV12-4 | TGTGCCAGCAGTACGAGCGGGGGAGGAACGCAGTATTTT | CASSTSGGGTQYF
TRBD1 | TRBJ1-6 | many | TRBV2 | TGTGCCAGCAGTGTAGGGGGCGGTTCACCCCTCCACTTT | CASSVGGGSPLHF
TRBD1 | TRBJ1-2 | many | TRBV29-1 | TGCAGCGTTACGCGGAAACTGACAGGGGAAGATGGCTACACCTTC | CSVTRKLTGEDGYTF
NA | TRBJ1-1 | NA | TRBV5-4 | TGTGCCAGCAGTTCACTTGGAGCAGCACTTGGCGCTTTCTTT | CASSSLGAALGAFF